This T cell receptor (beta chain) derives from a study of blood T cells in healthy people across ages. Across the whole study: About one barcoded beta molecule was captured per two T cells (by template switching).

With a J-beta primer mix and a sample-barcoded 5' primer, a second PCR ran about 6 to 11 cycles. TCRdb ran MiXCR on the 5' RACE reads and lists one entry per CDR3 protein. The table has approximately 2,000,000 distinct CDR3 sequences, roughly two fifths seen once. A remark on this clonotype: Its specificity is not known.

Overall study results and limits: Measured against age, TCR beta diversity per million T cells decreased in a roughly linear manner.

Germline-derived CDR1 and CDR2 are MNHNY and SVGAGI (reference sequence). The CDR3 is 13 residues long. The sequencing sample was made of blood. This sequence joins TRBV6-6 and TRBJ2-7; D may be TRBD2 (5 bases). The DNA end is a closer match to TRBJ2-5, so the J assignment may be wrong. The TCR was taken from a human donor in good health. The CDR3 loop reads CASSYIRGETQYF. The CDR3 nucleotides are TGTGCCAGCAGTTACATCCGGGGTGAGACCCAGTACTTC.